The clone carrying this T cell receptor (beta chain) has only one observation. The sample originates from a study of blood T cell repertoires in COVID-19. Across the study: Whether acute or convalescent, the COVID-19 samples came from the United States, Italy and Spain. Nucleic acid was either cDNA or gDNA, and it came from T cells, B-cell-depleted T cells, or PBMCs.

The repertoire was sequenced with immunoSEQ multiplex PCR; TCRdb's copy has only in-frame clones and lacks some. Of approximately 500,000 clones detected, 89% appear once; the ten largest clones hold roughly 1%. The sequenced sample was peripheral blood. The source is a man younger than 30 with COVID-19, enrolled during active disease.

The CDR3 bases are TGTGCCAGCAGTCCACCCCCGGCGGGTAGCTCCTACGAGCAGTACTTC. This translates into CASSPPPAGSSYEQYF. V usage is TRBV28 and J usage is TRBJ2-7; D perhaps matches TRBD2 (5 bases). Germline V gives CDR1 MDHEN, CDR2 SYDVKM. The CDR3 is made up of 16 amino acids. With 5 bases removed from V and 0 bases from J, the gap between germline ends came to 17 bases. The full variable domain, rest sourced from reference TRBV28 and TRBJ2-7, is DVKVTQSSRYLVKRTGEKVFLECVQDMDHENMFWYRQDPGLGLRLIYFSYDVKMKEKGDIPEGYSVSREKKERFSLILESASTNQTSMYLCASSPPPAGSSYEQYFGPGTRLTVT.